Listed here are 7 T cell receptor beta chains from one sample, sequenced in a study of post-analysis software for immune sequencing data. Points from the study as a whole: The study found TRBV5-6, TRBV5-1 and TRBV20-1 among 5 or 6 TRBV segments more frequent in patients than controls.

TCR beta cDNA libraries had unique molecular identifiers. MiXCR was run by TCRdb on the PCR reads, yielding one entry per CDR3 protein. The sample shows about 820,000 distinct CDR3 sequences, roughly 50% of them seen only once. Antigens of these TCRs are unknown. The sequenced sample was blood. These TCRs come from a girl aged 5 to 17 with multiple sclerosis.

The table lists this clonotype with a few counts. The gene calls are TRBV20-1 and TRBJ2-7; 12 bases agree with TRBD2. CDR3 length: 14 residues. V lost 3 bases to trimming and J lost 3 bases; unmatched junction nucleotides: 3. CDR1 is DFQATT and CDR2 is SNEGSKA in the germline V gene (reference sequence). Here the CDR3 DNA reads TGCAGTGCTAGCTCGACTAGCGGGAGCTACGAGCAGTACTTC. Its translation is CSASSTSGSYEQYF.

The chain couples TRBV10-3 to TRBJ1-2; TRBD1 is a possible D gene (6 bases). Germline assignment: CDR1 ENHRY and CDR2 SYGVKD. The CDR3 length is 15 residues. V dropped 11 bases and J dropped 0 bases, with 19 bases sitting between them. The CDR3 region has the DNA TGTGCCGCCGGACAGCCAGCCAGAGCTAACTATGGCTACACCTTC. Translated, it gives CAAGQPARANYGYTF.

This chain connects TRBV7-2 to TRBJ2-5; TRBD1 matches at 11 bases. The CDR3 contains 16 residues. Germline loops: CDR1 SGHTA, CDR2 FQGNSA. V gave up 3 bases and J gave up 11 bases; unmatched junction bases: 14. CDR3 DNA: TGTGCCAGCAGCTTCGTCGGACAGGGGGCCAATCGGGAGCAGTACTTC. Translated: CASSFVGQGANREQYF.

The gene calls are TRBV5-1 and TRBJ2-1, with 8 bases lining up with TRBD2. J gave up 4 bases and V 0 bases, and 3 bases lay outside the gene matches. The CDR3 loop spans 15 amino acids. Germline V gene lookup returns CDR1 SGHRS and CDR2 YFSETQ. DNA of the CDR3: TGCGCCAGCAGCTTGGTTACTAGCGGATACAATGAGCAGTTCTTC. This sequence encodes CASSLVTSGYNEQFF.

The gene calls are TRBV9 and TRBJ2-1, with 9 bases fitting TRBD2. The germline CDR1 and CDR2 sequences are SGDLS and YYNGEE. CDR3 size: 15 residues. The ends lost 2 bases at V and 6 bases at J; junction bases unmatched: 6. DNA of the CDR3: TGTGCCAGCAGCGTTGAGGGACTAGCCGTCAATGAGCAGTTCTTC. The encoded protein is CASSVEGLAVNEQFF.

The CDR3 DNA reads TGCAGTGCTAGCGAGCGGGGGTTCCGCTCCTACGAGCAGTACTTC. It encodes CSASERGFRSYEQYF. This chain connects TRBV20-1 to TRBJ2-7, with TRBD2 matching 8 bases. CDR3 length: 15 residues. V shed 3 bases, J shed 0 bases, and the junction held 7 bases outside the gene matches. Germline V gives CDR1 DFQATT, CDR2 SNEGSKA (reference sequence).

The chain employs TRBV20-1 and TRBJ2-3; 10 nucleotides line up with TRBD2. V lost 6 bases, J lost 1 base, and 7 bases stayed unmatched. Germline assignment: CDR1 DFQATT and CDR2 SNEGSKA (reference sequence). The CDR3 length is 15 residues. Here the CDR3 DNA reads TGCAGTGCCCCAGAGGGGACTAGCGGCACAGATACGCAGTATTTT. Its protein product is CSAPEGTSGTDTQYF.